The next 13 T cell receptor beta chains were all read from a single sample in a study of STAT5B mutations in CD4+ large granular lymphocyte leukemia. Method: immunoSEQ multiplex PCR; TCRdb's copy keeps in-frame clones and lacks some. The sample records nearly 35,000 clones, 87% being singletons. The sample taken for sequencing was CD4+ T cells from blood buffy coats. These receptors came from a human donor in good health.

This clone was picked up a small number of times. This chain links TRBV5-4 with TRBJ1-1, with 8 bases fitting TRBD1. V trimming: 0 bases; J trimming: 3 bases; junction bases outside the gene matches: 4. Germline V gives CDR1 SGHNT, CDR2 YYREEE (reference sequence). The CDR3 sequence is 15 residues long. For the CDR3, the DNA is TGTGCCAGCAGCTTGGCTGGCAGGGGGCACACTGAAGCTTTCTTT. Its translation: CASSLAGRGHTEAFF.

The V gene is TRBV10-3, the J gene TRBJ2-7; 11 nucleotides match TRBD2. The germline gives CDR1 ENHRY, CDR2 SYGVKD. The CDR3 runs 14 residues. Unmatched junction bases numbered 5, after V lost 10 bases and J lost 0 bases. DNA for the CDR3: TGTGCCACAATAGCGGGAGGGGGCTCCTACGAGCAGTACTTC. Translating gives CATIAGGGSYEQYF.

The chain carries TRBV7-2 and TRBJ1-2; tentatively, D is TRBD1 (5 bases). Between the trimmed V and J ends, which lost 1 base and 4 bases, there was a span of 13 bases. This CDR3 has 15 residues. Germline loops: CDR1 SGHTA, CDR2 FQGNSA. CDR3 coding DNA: TGTGCCAGCAGCTTAGTGGCCGGGGCCGGCTATGGCTACACCTTC. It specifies CASSLVAGAGYGYTF.

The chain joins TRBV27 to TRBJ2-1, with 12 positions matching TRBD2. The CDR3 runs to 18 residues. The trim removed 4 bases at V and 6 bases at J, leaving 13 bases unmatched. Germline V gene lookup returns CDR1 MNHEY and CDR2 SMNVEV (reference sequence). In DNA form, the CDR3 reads TGTGCCAGCAGTTCCCTAGCGGGAGGGGAAGGGGACGGCAATGAGCAGTTCTTC. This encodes CASSSLAGGEGDGNEQFF.

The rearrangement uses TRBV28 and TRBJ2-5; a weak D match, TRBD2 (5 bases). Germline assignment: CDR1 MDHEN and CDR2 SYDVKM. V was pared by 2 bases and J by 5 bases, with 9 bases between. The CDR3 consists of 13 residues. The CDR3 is CASSLARGETQYF. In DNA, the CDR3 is TGTGCCAGCAGTTTAGCTAGAGGGGAGACCCAGTACTTC.

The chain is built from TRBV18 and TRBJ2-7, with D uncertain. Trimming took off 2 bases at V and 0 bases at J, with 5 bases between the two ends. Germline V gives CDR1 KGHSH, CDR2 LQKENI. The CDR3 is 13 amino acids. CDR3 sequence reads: CASSPESSYEQYF. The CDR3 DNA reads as TGTGCCAGCTCACCAGAAAGCTCCTACGAGCAGTACTTC.

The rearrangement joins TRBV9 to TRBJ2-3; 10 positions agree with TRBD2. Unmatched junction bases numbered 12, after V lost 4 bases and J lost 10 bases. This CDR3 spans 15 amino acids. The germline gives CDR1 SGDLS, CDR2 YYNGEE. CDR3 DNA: TGTGCCAGCAGCCCCCAAGCGGGAGGGCCTTCGTCGCAGTATTTT. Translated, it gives CASSPQAGGPSSQYF.

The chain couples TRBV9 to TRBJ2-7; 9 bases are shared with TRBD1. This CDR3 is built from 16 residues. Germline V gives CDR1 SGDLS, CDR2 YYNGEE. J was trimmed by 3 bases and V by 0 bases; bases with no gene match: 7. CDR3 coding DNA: TGTGCCAGCAGCGTAGGGGGACAGGGTAGTATCTACGAGCAGTACTTC. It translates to CASSVGGQGSIYEQYF. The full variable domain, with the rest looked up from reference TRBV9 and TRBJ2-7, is DSGVTQTPKHLITATGQRVTLRCSPRSGDLSVYWYQQSLDQGLQFLIQYYNGEERAKGNILERFSAQQFPDLHSELNLSSLELGDSALYFCASSVGGQGSIYEQYFGPGTRLTVT.

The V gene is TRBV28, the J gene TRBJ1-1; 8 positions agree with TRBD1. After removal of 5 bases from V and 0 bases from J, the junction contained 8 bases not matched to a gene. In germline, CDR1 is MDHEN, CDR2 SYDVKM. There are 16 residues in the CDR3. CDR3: CASSPGTGKMNTEAFF. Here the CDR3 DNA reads TGTGCCAGCAGTCCCGGGACAGGCAAAATGAACACTGAAGCTTTCTTT.

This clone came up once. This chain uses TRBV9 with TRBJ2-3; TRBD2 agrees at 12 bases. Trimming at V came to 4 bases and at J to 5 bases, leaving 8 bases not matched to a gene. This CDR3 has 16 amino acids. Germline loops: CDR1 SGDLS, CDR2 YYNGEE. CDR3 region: CASSPGLAGLGDTQYF. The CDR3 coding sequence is TGTGCCAGCAGCCCCGGACTAGCGGGGCTCGGAGATACGCAGTATTTT. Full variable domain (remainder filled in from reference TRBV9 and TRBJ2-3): DSGVTQTPKHLITATGQRVTLRCSPRSGDLSVYWYQQSLDQGLQFLIQYYNGEERAKGNILERFSAQQFPDLHSELNLSSLELGDSALYFCASSPGLAGLGDTQYFGPGTRLTVL.

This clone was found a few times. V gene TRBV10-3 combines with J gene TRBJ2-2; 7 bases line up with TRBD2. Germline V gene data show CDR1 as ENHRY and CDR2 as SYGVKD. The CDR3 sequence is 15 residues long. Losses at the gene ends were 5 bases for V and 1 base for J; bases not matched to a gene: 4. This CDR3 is CAISRGSGNTGELFF. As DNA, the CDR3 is TGTGCCATCAGTCGCGGGAGCGGGAACACCGGGGAGCTGTTTTTT.

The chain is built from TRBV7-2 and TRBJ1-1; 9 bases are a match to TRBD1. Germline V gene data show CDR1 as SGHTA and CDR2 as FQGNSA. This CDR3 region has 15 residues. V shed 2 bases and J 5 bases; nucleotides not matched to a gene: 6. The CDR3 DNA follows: TGTGCCAGCAGCTTAAAAGGGACAGGGAGTACTGAAGCTTTCTTT. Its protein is CASSLKGTGSTEAFF.

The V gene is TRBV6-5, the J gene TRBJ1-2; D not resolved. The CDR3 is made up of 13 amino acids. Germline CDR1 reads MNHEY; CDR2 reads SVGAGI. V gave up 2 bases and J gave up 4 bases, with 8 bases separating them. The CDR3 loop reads CASSYKGSYGYTF. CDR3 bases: TGTGCCAGCAGTTACAAGGGAAGCTATGGCTACACCTTC.